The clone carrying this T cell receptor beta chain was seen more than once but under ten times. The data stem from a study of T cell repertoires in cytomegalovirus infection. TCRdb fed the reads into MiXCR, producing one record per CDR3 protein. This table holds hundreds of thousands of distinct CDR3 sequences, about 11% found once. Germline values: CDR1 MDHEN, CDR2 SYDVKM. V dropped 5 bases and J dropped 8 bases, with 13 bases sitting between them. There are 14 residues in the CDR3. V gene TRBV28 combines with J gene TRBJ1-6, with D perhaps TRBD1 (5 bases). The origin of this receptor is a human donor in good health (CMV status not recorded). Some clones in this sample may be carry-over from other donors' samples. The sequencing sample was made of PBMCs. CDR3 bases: TGTGCCAGCAGTAGACAGAGCGCGGATTCACCCCTCCACTTT. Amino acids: CASSRQSADSPLHF.